This T cell receptor (beta chain) originates from a study of CD8 T cells in Susac syndrome. Findings of the study overall: The TCR sequencing and HLA analysis in the study involved a relatively small number of individuals, as the study acknowledged.

CD8+ and CD4+ T cells circulating in blood were sequenced for TCR beta. The CD8+ and CD4+ T cells were negatively isolated, with the TEMRA cells enriched by FACS. Comment on this clonotype: Its antigen is unknown.

The germline gives CDR1 MNHEY, CDR2 SVGAGI. V lost 7 bases, J lost 6 bases, and 6 bases stayed unmatched. This CDR3 spans 14 amino acids. Random hexamers were used to reverse transcribe the RNA input (about 0.5 to 1 ug). The TCR beta CDR3 was amplified by immunoSEQ multiplex PCR across 54 Vbeta, 13 Jbeta. Using its own MiXCR run on the immunoSEQ multiplex PCR reads, TCRdb lists one record per CDR3 protein. Altogether tens of thousands of distinct CDR3 sequences are present, 90% to 95% being singletons, with the ten largest covering 0.5%. The sequence was obtained from a human donor with multiple sclerosis. Sequencing input: CD8+ T cells from PBMCs. V gene TRBV6-5 combines with J gene TRBJ2-1; 10 bases fit TRBD2. The CDR3 DNA reads TGTGCCAGCACTCTAGCGGGGGCCTCCAATGAGCAGTTCTTC. It encodes CASTLAGASNEQFF.